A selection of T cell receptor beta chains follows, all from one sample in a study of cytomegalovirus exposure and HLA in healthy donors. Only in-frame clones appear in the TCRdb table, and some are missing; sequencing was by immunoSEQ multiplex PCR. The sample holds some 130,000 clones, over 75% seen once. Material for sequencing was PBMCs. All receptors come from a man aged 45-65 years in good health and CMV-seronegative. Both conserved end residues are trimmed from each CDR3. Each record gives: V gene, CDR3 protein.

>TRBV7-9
ASSPGDRPITQYGYT
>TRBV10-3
AISGLAGTDTQY
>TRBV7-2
ASSLREAPYNEQF
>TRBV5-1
ASSMGQGHSGEQF
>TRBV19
ASSKRATSLTDTQY
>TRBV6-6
ASSPIDRESEAF
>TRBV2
ASSETRGGDRGFTQY
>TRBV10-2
ASRDTGTGELF
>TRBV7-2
ASSPQGGGVTYEQY
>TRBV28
ASGGLAGDTGELF
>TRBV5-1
ASSLGQVAYEQY
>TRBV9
ASSVGQGTSYEQY
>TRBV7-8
ASSPKRTGNEKLF
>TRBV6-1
ASSGTGKGTEAF
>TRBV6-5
ASSWTGENMQF
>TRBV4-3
ASSQEESLNYGYT
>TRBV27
ASSRQGAGGYT
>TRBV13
ASSLGAGRPTDTQY
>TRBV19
ASSIRGLGDGYT
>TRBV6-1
ASRAPSTTEAF
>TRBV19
AILRTSNPGGYT
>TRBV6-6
AVSGTGGMNTEAF
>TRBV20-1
SARGEGELF
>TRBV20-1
SAQNGYEQY
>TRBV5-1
ASSLLGGNTDTQY
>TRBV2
ASKPSMNTEAF
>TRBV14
ASSLKGRRSGYT
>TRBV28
ASSNQGLYEQY
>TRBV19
ASSRRTGRVETQY
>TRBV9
ASSEGRDDGYT
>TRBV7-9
ASSSGLQTMGGYT
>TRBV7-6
ASSPGGAGGETQY
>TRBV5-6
ASSFGGETGELF
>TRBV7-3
ASSLMSGEQF
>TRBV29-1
SVGEGALGYT
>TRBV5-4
ASSFFQDGYT
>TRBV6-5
ASSTGGLHGYT
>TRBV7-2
ASSFDGGRGNEQY
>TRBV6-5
ASRSGGVSTDTQY
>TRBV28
ASSLRWGGRANEKLF
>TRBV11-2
ASSLGATSVAYGYT